One sample yielded the 3 T cell receptor beta chains listed below, sequenced in a study of OX40 agonist ivuxolimab in advanced cancers. Method: immunoSEQ multiplex PCR; TCRdb's copy keeps in-frame clones and lacks some. The sample yields around 34,000 clones, around 81% seen once. Sequencing used CD4+ or CD8+ T cells sorted from blood, obtained in a trial of the OX40 agonist ivuxolimab. The receptor source for this set is an adult with an advanced solid tumor such as melanoma, head and neck, liver or kidney cancer.

V is TRBV30 and J is TRBJ1-2; D is uncertain. Trimming left V 0 bases short and J 5 bases short, with 10 bases between. Germline V gene data show CDR1 as GTSNPN and CDR2 as SVGIG (reference sequence). The CDR3 totals 13 residues. Here the CDR3 reads CAWSVGPEYGYTF. The CDR3 DNA is TGTGCCTGGAGTGTGGGCCCGGAGTATGGCTACACCTTC.

The V gene is TRBV9, the J gene TRBJ1-2; no firm D call. This CDR3 comprises 15 residues. CDR1 is SGDLS and CDR2 is YYNGEE in the germline V gene. Trimming pared 0 bases from V and 4 bases from J, leaving 13 bases between. CDR3 DNA sequence: TGTGCCAGCAGCGTAGTTCCGGGTTCCTTCTATGGCTACACCTTC. This gives the protein CASSVVPGSFYGYTF.

The chain recombines TRBV27 with TRBJ2-1; 9 bases fit TRBD2. Trimming cost V 3 bases and J 8 bases; bases outside gene matches: 8. The CDR3 consists of 15 residues. The germline gives CDR1 MNHEY, CDR2 SMNVEV (reference sequence). The CDR3 sequence is CASSLTGTSFHEQFF. CDR3 nucleotide sequence: TGTGCCAGCAGTTTGACCGGGACTAGCTTCCATGAGCAGTTCTTC.